Shown below are 27 T cell receptor beta chains from a single sample sequenced in a study of blood T cell repertoires in COVID-19. Libraries were prepared by immunoSEQ multiplex PCR; TCRdb keeps only in-frame clonotypes and omits some of them. The sample gives around 84,000 clones, approximately 80% of which show up once; about 18% is in the top ten. The sequencing input was peripheral blood. These receptors originate from a man of 80 years or more with active or convalescent COVID-19.

The rearrangement links TRBV24-1 to TRBJ2-1; 9 bases map to TRBD1. This CDR3 contains 16 residues. The V segment lost 4 bases and the J segment 5 bases; nucleotides outside the gene matches: 8. Germline CDR1 is KGHDR and CDR2 is SFDVKD. The CDR3 sequence is CATSDPGQGVDNEQFF. The CDR3 DNA follows: TGTGCCACCAGTGACCCGGGACAGGGTGTAGACAATGAGCAGTTCTTC.

The V gene is TRBV5-1, the J gene TRBJ1-1, with D possibly TRBD1 on 6 matching bases. The CDR3 is made up of 16 amino acids. CDR1 is SGHRS, CDR2 YFSETQ, per germline. V lost 0 bases and J 3 bases, leaving 15 bases between the germline ends. The CDR3 coding sequence is TGCGCCAGCAGCTTGGAGGGACACGAAAGCGACACTGAAGCTTTCTTT. Protein sequence: CASSLEGHESDTEAFF.

The chain recombines TRBV27 with TRBJ1-2; tentatively, D is TRBD1 (6 bases). The CDR3 loop spans 13 amino acids. Looked up from germline, CDR1 is MNHEY and CDR2 is SMNVEV (reference sequence). V was cut by 6 bases and J by 2 bases, with 10 bases left in between. The CDR3 region is CASSVDRNYGYTF. In DNA, the CDR3 is TGTGCCAGCAGCGTCGACAGGAACTATGGCTACACCTTC.

V usage is TRBV27 and J usage is TRBJ2-7; 8 bases fit TRBD2. The CDR3 has 13 residues. Germline V CDR1 and CDR2: MNHEY, SMNVEV (reference sequence). The V gene end was trimmed by 3 bases and the J gene end by 3 bases; junction bases not matched to a gene: 1. This chain's CDR3 is CASSFLAGYEQYV. For the CDR3, the DNA is TGTGCCAGCAGTTTTCTAGCGGGCTACGAGCAGTACGTC.

The chain carries TRBV5-1 and TRBJ2-1; 7 nucleotides agree with TRBD2. Germline CDR1 and CDR2: SGHRS and YFSETQ. The CDR3 runs 14 residues. With V trimmed by 0 bases and J by 4 bases, 1 base remained unmatched. Written as DNA, the CDR3 is TGCGCCAGCAGCTTGGCTAGCGGATACAATGAGCAGTTCTTC. It codes for CASSLASGYNEQFF.

The chain is built from TRBV27 and TRBJ1-1, with D uncertain. The V gene lost 3 bases and the J gene lost 10 bases, with 18 bases spanning the gap. The germline V gene has CDR1 MNHEY and CDR2 SMNVEV (reference sequence). The CDR3 is made up of 14 amino acids. The CDR3 loop is CASSLERRGTRAFF. The CDR3 bases are TGTGCCAGCAGTTTGGAGAGGAGAGGTACGAGAGCTTTCTTT.

This CDR3 is CASSRGTSGNWYEQYV. The CDR3 DNA follows: TGTGCCAGCAGCCGCGGGACTAGCGGGAACTGGTACGAGCAGTACGTC. This chain joins TRBV5-4 and TRBJ2-7; 13 bases map to TRBD2. Trimming removed 4 bases from V and 4 bases from J; junction bases left unmatched: 8. Germline V gene lookup returns CDR1 SGHNT and CDR2 YYREEE (reference sequence). This CDR3 has 16 amino acids.

The chain is built from TRBV6-5 and TRBJ2-5, with TRBD2 identical over 8 bases. Germline values: CDR1 MNHEY, CDR2 SVGAGI. The length of the CDR3 is 15 residues. V lost 5 bases, J lost 5 bases, and 10 bases stayed unmatched. The CDR3 DNA sequence: TGTGCCAGCAGTCGTACGGGGGGGCCTGGGGAGACCCAGTACTTC. Its protein is CASSRTGGPGETQYF.

This clone appeared a single time. J is TRBJ1-1 and V is TRBV5-1; TRBD1 might be the D (5 bases). CDR1 is SGHRS and CDR2 is YFSETQ in the germline V gene. V was pared by 1 base and J by 3 bases, with 13 bases between. The CDR3 consists of 15 residues. The chain's CDR3 is CASSLLVREDTEAFF. CDR3 sequence (DNA): TGCGCCAGCAGCTTGTTGGTCAGGGAGGACACTGAAGCTTTCTTT.

In this sample, this clone turned up a few times. The chain is built from TRBV5-1 and TRBJ1-2; D gene ambiguous. The CDR3 contains 16 residues. Trimming removed 0 bases at V and 4 bases at J, with 16 bases between. CDR1 and CDR2 (germline): SGHRS, YFSETQ. The CDR3 reads CASSLDGEVTSYGYTF. In DNA, the CDR3 is TGCGCCAGCAGCTTGGACGGGGAGGTAACTTCCTATGGCTACACCTTC.

The chain is built from TRBV7-8 and TRBJ2-2; 7 nucleotides line up with TRBD1. The CDR3 is 16 residues long. Trimming cost V 3 bases and J 7 bases; bases outside gene matches: 11. CDR1 is SGHVS, CDR2 FQNEAQ, per germline. The CDR3 sequence: CASSFLNRGIFGELFF. In nucleotides, the CDR3 is TGTGCCAGCAGCTTCCTAAACAGGGGTATTTTCGGGGAGCTGTTTTTT.

The chain couples TRBV25-1 to TRBJ2-3; 8 positions agree with TRBD2. Germline CDR1 MGHDK, CDR2 SYGVNS. The CDR3 spans 15 residues. With V trimmed by 5 bases and J by 6 bases, 10 bases remained unmatched. CDR3 residues: CASSFSGRALDTQYF. CDR3 sequence (DNA): TGTGCCAGCAGTTTCTCCGGGAGGGCCTTGGATACGCAGTATTTT.

J is TRBJ1-4 and V is TRBV4-1; 9 bases align to TRBD1. This CDR3 is built from 16 residues. With 0 bases clipped from V and 11 bases from J, the junction kept 10 bases outside the gene matches. Looked up from germline, CDR1 is MGHRA and CDR2 is YSYEKL. The CDR3 bases are TGCGCCAGCAGCCAAGAAGGGGGACAGGGTTCGATTAAACTGTTTTTT. It translates to CASSQEGGQGSIKLFF.

The CDR3 region is CASSANSEGGIYGYTF. CDR3 DNA sequence: TGCGCCAGCAGCGCGAACAGTGAGGGAGGGATTTATGGCTACACCTTC. V usage is TRBV4-1 and J usage is TRBJ1-2; D is undetermined. The CDR3 extends over 16 amino acids. Germline loops: CDR1 MGHRA, CDR2 YSYEKL. V was trimmed by 5 bases and J by 5 bases, leaving 21 bases between them.

This chain uses TRBV28 with TRBJ1-5, with 8 bases matching TRBD1. The V segment lost 7 bases and the J segment 4 bases; nucleotides outside the gene matches: 6. The CDR3 sequence is 14 residues long. CDR1 is MDHEN, CDR2 SYDVKM, per germline. CDR3 coding DNA: TGTGCCAGCACCAGGGGACAGGTTAATCAGCCCCAGCATTTT. Translated: CASTRGQVNQPQHF.

The CDR3 nucleotides are TGTGCCAGCAGTGATGCGGCCGGAAATCAGCCCCAGCATTTT. It codes for CASSDAAGNQPQHF. The rearrangement joins TRBV25-1 to TRBJ1-5; no definite D call. The CDR3 loop spans 14 amino acids. The germline CDR1 and CDR2 sequences are MGHDK and SYGVNS. Trimming stripped 3 bases from V and 4 bases from J, with 10 bases between.

This chain uses TRBV20-1 with TRBJ2-3; 10 bases match TRBD2. The CDR3 spans 12 residues. Germline assignment: CDR1 DFQATT and CDR2 SNEGSKA (reference sequence). The ends lost 3 bases at V and 9 bases at J; junction bases unmatched: 3. The CDR3 sequence: CSASLAGVTQYF. The CDR3 DNA reads TGCAGTGCTAGTCTAGCGGGAGTGACGCAGTATTTT.

The chain uses TRBV7-2 and TRBJ1-1; 7 positions match TRBD1. The CDR3 sequence is 14 residues long. V was clipped by 6 bases and J by 1 base; unmatched bases: 5. Germline CDR1 is SGHTA and CDR2 is FQGNSA. CDR3 loop: CASRTGVWNTEAFF. As DNA, the CDR3 is TGTGCCAGCAGAACAGGGGTGTGGAACACTGAAGCTTTCTTT.

This clone was detected a few times. The rearrangement uses TRBV27 and TRBJ2-1, with TRBD2 matching over 13 bases. V lost 2 bases and J lost 7; bases outside the gene matches: 11. The CDR3 is made up of 18 amino acids. The germline V gene encodes CDR1 MNHEY and CDR2 SMNVEV (reference sequence). CDR3 bases: TGTGCCAGCAGTTTAGGCCGACTAGCGGGAGGAGGGGTAAATGAGCAGTTCTTC. This encodes CASSLGRLAGGGVNEQFF.

The chain employs TRBV19 and TRBJ1-6, with 7 positions matching TRBD1. V trimming: 1 base; J trimming: 9 bases; junction bases outside the gene matches: 6. The CDR3 has 15 amino acids. Germline assignment: CDR1 LNHDA and CDR2 SQIVND (reference sequence). CDR3 region: CASSIGVTGVSPLHF. The CDR3 coding sequence is TGTGCCAGTAGTATAGGGGTAACAGGGGTTTCACCCCTCCACTTT.

The gene calls are TRBV11-2 and TRBJ2-2, with a weak D call TRBD2 (5 bases). The CDR3 contains 15 residues. Trimming took off 5 bases at V and 10 bases at J, with 20 bases between the two ends. Germline loops: CDR1 SGHAT, CDR2 FQNNGV. The CDR3 nucleotides are TGTGCCAGCAGCCCGTCCGGAGGTATGGTCGCGGAGCTGTTTTTT. Its protein is CASSPSGGMVAELFF.

The chain has TRBV5-1 and TRBJ1-5; the D is unclear. The V end was cut by 1 base, the J end by 3 bases, with 5 bases between. The CDR3 loop spans 13 amino acids. Germline V lookup: CDR1 SGHRS, CDR2 YFSETQ. CDR3 residues: CASSLTINQPQHF. The CDR3 DNA sequence: TGCGCCAGCAGCTTGACTATCAATCAGCCCCAGCATTTT.

This clone has only a few counts. The chain uses TRBV15 and TRBJ2-1; 7 bases fit TRBD2. Unmatched junction bases numbered 14, after V lost 0 bases and J lost 9 bases. This CDR3 region has 17 residues. Germline CDR1 LNHNV, CDR2 YYDKDF (reference sequence). Written as DNA, the CDR3 is TGTGCCACCAGCAGAGAGAACCAGCGGGGTTATATCAGTGAGCAGTTCTTC. Its protein is CATSRENQRGYISEQFF.

The chain is built from TRBV7-3 and TRBJ2-7; 12 bases line up with TRBD2. Germline CDR1 SGHTA, CDR2 FQGTGA. There are 17 residues in the CDR3. After removal of 1 base from V and 4 bases from J, the junction contained 8 bases not matched to a gene. The CDR3 region has the DNA TGTGCCAGCAGCTTAAACCCCAGGACTAGCGGGAATTACGAGCAGTACGTC. This codes for CASSLNPRTSGNYEQYV.

J is TRBJ1-1 and V is TRBV2; a weak D match, TRBD1 (5 bases). Looked up from germline, CDR1 is SNHLY and CDR2 is FYNNEI. CDR3 length: 14 amino acids. V was trimmed by 3 bases and J by 1 base, leaving 9 bases between them. This CDR3 is CASSERGGNTEAFF. Here the CDR3 DNA reads TGTGCCAGCAGTGAGCGGGGGGGGAACACTGAAGCTTTCTTT.

This clone has more than one count but fewer than ten. The genes are TRBV10-1 and TRBJ2-1; 7 bases are shared with TRBD1. With 0 bases clipped from V and 7 bases from J, the junction kept 3 bases outside the gene matches. This CDR3 comprises 14 residues. The V gene's germline CDR1 is WNHNN and CDR2 SYGVQD (reference sequence). The CDR3 loop is CASSESTGTNEQFF. Written as DNA, the CDR3 is TGCGCCAGCAGTGAGTCGACAGGGACGAATGAGCAGTTCTTC.

This chain uses TRBV28 with TRBJ1-5; 9 nucleotides line up with TRBD1. V lost 5 bases to trimming and J lost 5 bases; unmatched junction nucleotides: 7. The CDR3 runs to 15 residues. Germline V gives CDR1 MDHEN, CDR2 SYDVKM. The DNA of the CDR3 is TGTGCCAGCAGTCCAACAGGGGGCGCCTATCAGCCCCAGCATTTT. As protein: CASSPTGGAYQPQHF.